This TCR beta chain was obtained from a study of blood T cells in healthy people across ages. Then a second PCR, running roughly 7 to 11 cycles, was carried out with a sample-barcoded 5' primer and a J-beta primer mix. Each CDR3 protein gets one entry after TCRdb re-called the 5' RACE reads with MiXCR. In the table there are about 1.6 million distinct CDR3 sequences, 34% of which are singletons. Germline V lookup: CDR1 MDHEN, CDR2 SYDVKM. The CDR3 sequence is 15 residues long. The V and J ends lost 3 bases and 7 bases respectively, with 18 bases between them. Only a few counts were recorded for this clonotype.

The receptor comes from a woman aged 25 to 45 in good health. The sample was blood. The chain has TRBV28 and TRBJ2-5; D tentatively fits TRBD1 or TRBD2 (5 bases each). The CDR3 nucleotides are TGTGCCAGCAGTTTTAGTCTGGGGACCACCGGGACCCAGTACTTC. The encoded protein is CASSFSLGTTGTQYF.